Shown below are 15 T cell receptor beta chains from a single sample sequenced in a study of blood T cell repertoires in COVID-19. The table came from immunoSEQ multiplex PCR; TCRdb's copy has only in-frame clones and leaves some out. The data show some 310,000 clones, around 87% seen once. The sequenced sample consisted of peripheral blood. These TCRs come from a woman between 40 and 50 years old with COVID-19, enrolled during active disease.

V is TRBV30 and J is TRBJ2-5; tentatively, D is TRBD2 (7 bases). Trimming cost V 2 bases and J 5 bases, with 15 bases left between them. This CDR3 is 14 amino acids long. Germline V gene sequence: CDR1 GTSNPN, CDR2 SVGIG (reference sequence). The CDR3 here is CAWSRGGIRETQYF. CDR3 nucleotide sequence: TGTGCCTGGAGTAGGGGGGGGATCAGGGAGACCCAGTACTTC.

V usage is TRBV5-4 and J usage is TRBJ2-5, with D perhaps matching TRBD2 (5 bases). V lost 4 bases and J 5 bases, leaving 18 bases between the germline ends. CDR3 size: 15 residues. The germline V gene encodes CDR1 SGHNT and CDR2 YYREEE (reference sequence). CDR3 DNA sequence: TGTGCCAGCAGCGCGTCCATGGGGAGTGGGGAGACCCAGTACTTC. As protein: CASSASMGSGETQYF.

The chain uses TRBV27 and TRBJ1-3, with 7 bases aligning to TRBD1. Trimming removed 8 bases from V and 0 bases from J; junction bases left unmatched: 10. There are 16 residues in the CDR3. Germline V gene lookup returns CDR1 MNHEY and CDR2 SMNVEV (reference sequence). CDR3 nucleotide sequence: TGTGCCAGCGGGGGGACAGCAACCGGCTCTGGAAACACCATATATTTT. Protein sequence: CASGGTATGSGNTIYF.

The chain couples TRBV6-5 to TRBJ1-1; TRBD1 aligns across 9 bases. Germline V gene data show CDR1 as MNHEY and CDR2 as SVGAGI. This CDR3 contains 14 residues. The V and J ends lost 6 bases and 1 base, in that order; junction bases with no gene match: 3. The chain's CDR3 is CASSWDRANTEAFF. For the CDR3, the DNA is TGTGCCAGCAGCTGGGACAGGGCGAACACTGAAGCTTTCTTT.

The chain couples TRBV19 to TRBJ1-5; D call uncertain. The CDR3 runs 13 residues. Germline CDR1 and CDR2: LNHDA and SQIVND (reference sequence). Trimming removed 3 bases at V and 11 bases at J, with 14 bases between. CDR3: CASSIGSGRSQHF. CDR3 DNA: TGTGCCAGTAGTATTGGGTCTGGGAGGTCCCAGCATTTT.

CDR3 sequence: CASSLAFLTTTVRYNEQFF. CDR3 DNA: TGCGCCAGCAGCTTGGCGTTTCTGACTACAACTGTTCGGTACAATGAGCAGTTCTTC. The V gene is TRBV5-1, the J gene TRBJ2-1, with D possibly TRBD2 on 5 matching bases. Germline V CDR1 and CDR2: SGHRS, YFSETQ. The V gene lost 0 bases and the J gene lost 4 bases, with 23 bases spanning the gap. This CDR3 is 19 amino acids long.

The chain couples TRBV5-1 to TRBJ2-3, with 11 bases matching TRBD2. V lost 0 bases to trimming and J lost 4 bases; unmatched junction nucleotides: 4. There are 16 residues in the CDR3. CDR1 is SGHRS and CDR2 is YFSETQ in the germline V gene. The CDR3, as DNA: TGCGCCAGCAGCTTGGAGGGTAGCGGGGGGGCAGATACGCAGTATTTT. Its protein product is CASSLEGSGGADTQYF.

This rearrangement joins TRBV27 to TRBJ2-2; 12 nucleotides line up with TRBD2. Per the germline V gene, CDR1 is MNHEY and CDR2 is SMNVEV (reference sequence). This CDR3 has 15 amino acids. The V gene end was trimmed by 8 bases and the J gene end by 6 bases; junction bases not matched to a gene: 7. This chain's CDR3 is CASARLAGDPGELFF. The DNA of the CDR3 is TGTGCCAGCGCTAGACTAGCGGGAGACCCCGGGGAGCTGTTTTTT.

Of note for this clone: Other DNA sequences in the sample encode the same CDR3. The chain employs TRBV27 and TRBJ2-7, with 10 nucleotides matching TRBD1. CDR3 length: 14 amino acids. Unmatched junction bases numbered 5, after V lost 6 bases and J lost 3 bases. Per germline, CDR1 MNHEY and CDR2 SMNVEV (reference sequence). CDR3 sequence (DNA): TGTGCCAGCAGCTTTGGGACAGGGGACTACGAGCAGTACTTC. Protein: CASSFGTGDYEQYF.

The CDR3 DNA sequence: TGTGCCAGCAGCCCGACAGGGGCCTATGGCTACACCTTC. Translating gives CASSPTGAYGYTF. The rearrangement links TRBV3-1 (or the pseudogene TRBV3-2) to TRBJ1-2; TRBD1 aligns across 8 bases. The CDR3 covers 13 residues. Trimming at V came to 4 bases and at J to 4 bases, leaving 2 bases not matched to a gene. Germline V CDR1 and CDR2: LGHDT, YNNKEL (reference sequence).

The rearrangement joins TRBV7-9 to TRBJ2-7; 7 bases map to TRBD1. CDR1 and CDR2 from the germline V gene are SEHNR and FQNEAQ (reference sequence). J gave up 1 base and V 3 bases, and 3 bases lay outside the gene matches. This CDR3 has 14 amino acids. The CDR3 region has the DNA TGTGCCAGCAGCTTCGACAGGGTGTCCTACGAGCAGTACTTC. Translation gives CASSFDRVSYEQYF.

This chain joins TRBV19 and TRBJ2-6, with D maybe TRBD2 (6 bases). Germline V gene lookup returns CDR1 LNHDA and CDR2 SQIVND (reference sequence). Trimming took off 5 bases at V and 0 bases at J, with 14 bases between the two ends. CDR3 length: 17 amino acids. Written as DNA, the CDR3 is TGTGCCAGTAGTCCGGCGGGACGACGCTCTGGGGCCAACGTCCTGACTTTC. Its translation is CASSPAGRRSGANVLTF. Filled out from reference TRBV19 and TRBJ2-6, the complete variable domain reads DGGITQSPKYLFRKEGQNVTLSCEQNLNHDAMYWYRQDPGQGLRLIYYSQIVNDFQKGDIAEGYSVSREKKESFPLTVTSAQKNPTAFYLCASSPAGRRSGANVLTFGAGSRLTVL.

The J gene is TRBJ1-5, the V gene TRBV19; 9 bases align to TRBD1. The germline gives CDR1 LNHDA, CDR2 SQIVND (reference sequence). V trimming: 5 bases; J trimming: 1 base; junction bases outside the gene matches: 6. The CDR3 is made up of 16 amino acids. The CDR3 DNA follows: TGTGCCAGTAGTTTACAGGGGGCTATAAGCAATCAGCCCCAGCATTTT. Protein product: CASSLQGAISNQPQHF.

The rearrangement uses TRBV7-9 and TRBJ1-1; the D gene is possibly TRBD1 (6 bases). CDR1 and CDR2 (germline): SEHNR, FQNEAQ (reference sequence). The CDR3 totals 14 residues. Trimming removed 1 base at V and 1 base at J, with 7 bases between. CDR3 in DNA: TGTGCCAGCAGCTTAGTGGGACAGAACACTGAAGCTTTCTTT. It specifies CASSLVGQNTEAFF.

Worth noting for this clone: This specimen includes other DNA sequences encoding the same CDR3. The rearrangement links TRBV28 to TRBJ2-7; no reliable D call. The CDR3 length is 11 residues. Trimming cost V 4 bases and J 3 bases, with 4 bases left between them. Germline assignment: CDR1 MDHEN and CDR2 SYDVKM. CDR3 in DNA: TGTGCCAGCAGTTCCAGCTACGAGCAGTACTTC. Protein product: CASSSSYEQYF. Drawing the rest from reference TRBV28 and TRBJ2-7, the complete variable domain is DVKVTQSSRYLVKRTGEKVFLECVQDMDHENMFWYRQDPGLGLRLIYFSYDVKMKEKGDIPEGYSVSREKKERFSLILESASTNQTSMYLCASSSSYEQYFGPGTRLTVT.